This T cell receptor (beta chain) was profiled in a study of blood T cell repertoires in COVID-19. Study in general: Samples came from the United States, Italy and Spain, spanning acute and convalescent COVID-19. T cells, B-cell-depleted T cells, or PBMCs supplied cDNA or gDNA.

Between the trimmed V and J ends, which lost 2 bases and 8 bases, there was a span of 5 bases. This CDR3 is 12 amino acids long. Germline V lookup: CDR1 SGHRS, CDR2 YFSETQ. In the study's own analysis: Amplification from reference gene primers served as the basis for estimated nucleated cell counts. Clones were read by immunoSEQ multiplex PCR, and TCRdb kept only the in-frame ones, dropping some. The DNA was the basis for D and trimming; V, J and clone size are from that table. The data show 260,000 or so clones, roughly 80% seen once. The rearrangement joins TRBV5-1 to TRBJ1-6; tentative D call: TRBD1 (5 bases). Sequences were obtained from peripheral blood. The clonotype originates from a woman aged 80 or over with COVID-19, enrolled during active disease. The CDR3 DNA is TGCGCCAGCAGCTTAGGGGATTCACCCCTCCACTTT. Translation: CASSLGDSPLHF.